What follows is one T cell receptor beta chain and its context. This sample was included in a study of blood T cell repertoires in COVID-19. Study summary: The United States, Italy and Spain were the sources of the acute and convalescent COVID-19 samples.

The table came from immunoSEQ multiplex PCR; TCRdb's copy has only in-frame clones and leaves some out. The sample lists roughly 220,000 clones, roughly 89% seen once, with more than 12% in the top ten. The CDR3 has 14 amino acids. The ends were cut back, 4 bases at V and 2 bases at J, with 11 bases in the middle. Germline CDR1 reads SGHDT; CDR2 reads YYEEEE. Sequenced sample: PBMCs or T cells enriched from blood (not recorded which). The sequence came from a man aged 25 to 40 who had been exposed to COVID-19. This chain joins TRBV5-6 and TRBJ2-3; D perhaps matches TRBD2 (6 bases). The CDR3 reads CASSLGGATDTQYF. CDR3 nucleotide sequence: TGTGCCAGCAGCCTGGGGGGAGCCACAGATACGCAGTATTTT.